This T cell receptor beta chain comes out of a study of blood T cells in healthy people across ages. The CDR3 is 16 amino acids. Germline trimming cut 5 bases from V and 5 bases from J; bases unmatched to any gene: 12. Together with a sample-barcoded 5' primer, a J-beta primer mix was included in a second PCR lasting about 7 to 11 cycles. Using its own MiXCR run on the 5' RACE reads, TCRdb lists one record per CDR3 protein. The sample includes over a million distinct CDR3 sequences, more than 40% seen only once; the top ten take under 20%. General study points: PBMCs went unsorted, and a conclusive naive versus antigen-experienced comparison was therefore prevented. Strong correlation was found linking TCR beta diversity to naive T cell percentage.

This clonotype was detected a few times. Its target is not known. Donor samples were obtained from healthy Caucasian individuals from Russia, aged about 6 to 100. The chain is built from TRBV12-3 or TRBV12-4 and TRBJ2-1; 7 bases fit TRBD2. The receptor comes from a woman in her sixties or seventies in good health. The specimen sequenced was blood. CDR3 residues: CASSLAGAGVDNEQFF. The CDR3 DNA follows: TGTGCCAGCAGTCTTGCCGGGGCGGGAGTGGACAATGAGCAGTTCTTC.